These 19 T cell receptor beta chains came from one sample sequenced in a study of tumor and adjacent non-tumor tissue in lung cancer. A modified ARM-PCR protocol with three rounds of nested PCR amplified TCRbeta. In TCRdb, the multiplex PCR reads were re-called with MiXCR into one record per CDR3 protein. The sample consists of some 73,000 distinct CDR3 sequences, 65% to 85% of them appearing once. No cell sorting was done before RNA was extracted from the tissue. This non-tumor lung sample came from over 3 cm beyond the tumor edge. The sequenced sample consisted of distant non-tumor lung tissue. All receptors come from a man aged 55 to 70 with non-small cell lung cancer.

In the case of this clonotype: The junction shows a germline mismatch at one end, possibly a read error. V and J are TRBV6-6 and TRBJ2-7; TRBD2 matches 8 bases. This CDR3 spans 16 amino acids. The V gene's germline CDR1 is MNHNY and CDR2 SVGAGI (reference sequence). DNA for the CDR3: TGTGCCAGTAGCCCAGTTAGCGGGAAGGGTTCTTACGAGCAGTACTTT. It codes for CASSPVSGKGSYEQYF.

The chain recombines TRBV6-4 with TRBJ2-1; 14 bases match TRBD2. This CDR3 has 14 amino acids. CDR1 and CDR2 from the germline V gene are MRHNA and SNTAGT. J was trimmed by 9 bases and V by 2 bases; bases with no gene match: 0. The CDR3 DNA reads as TGTGCCAGCAGTGACGGGACTAGCGGGAGTGAGCAGTTCTTC. Its protein product is CASSDGTSGSEQFF.

With respect to this clonotype: This CDR3 is missing its conserved last phenylalanine or tryptophan, likely due to a read error. The chain combines TRBV20-1 with TRBJ2-7; tentative D call: TRBD1 (6 bases). V lost 2 bases and J lost 5, with 10 bases in between. Germline CDR1 DFQATT, CDR2 SNEGSKA (reference sequence). The length of the CDR3 is 12 residues. For the CDR3, the DNA is TGCAGTGCTAGAAACAGGGCGAACGAGCAGTACTTA. This encodes CSARNRANEQYL.

Details on this clonotype: Sequence at one end of the junction differs from germline and may be a read error. This rearrangement joins TRBV20-1 to TRBJ1-1; D remains unclear. Germline CDR1 reads DFQATT; CDR2 reads SNEGSKA (reference sequence). CDR3 size: 13 residues. CDR3 amino acids: CSTKSRQRTGAFF. As DNA, the CDR3 is TGCAGTACTAAATCACGTCAGAGGACTGGAGCTTTCTTT.

Of note for this clonotype: At one of its ends the junction is not consistent with the germline gene, which may arise from a read error. The chain links TRBV4-2 to TRBJ2-4, with 8 bases matching TRBD2. This CDR3 is 14 amino acids long. CDR1 and CDR2 from the germline V gene are LGHNA and YNFKEQ. CDR3: CASRQDRGGDIQYF. The CDR3 DNA sequence: TGTGCCAGCAGGCAAGATCGGGGGGGGGACATTCAGTACTTC.

About this clonotype: One end of the junction is discordant with germline, which a read error may explain. V gene TRBV11-2 combines with J gene TRBJ2-5; tentatively, D is TRBD2 (7 bases). This CDR3 contains 16 residues. Germline lookup yields CDR1 SGHAT and CDR2 FQNNGV. The CDR3 bases are TGTACCAGCAGCTCTATAATGCGGGGGCCTAAGGAGACCCAGTACTTC. Amino acid sequence: CTSSSIMRGPKETQYF. The whole variable domain, filled in from reference TRBV11-2 and TRBJ2-5, reads EAGVAQSPRYKIIEKRQSVAFWCNPISGHATLYWYQQILGQGPKLLIQFQNNGVVDDSQLPKDRFSAERLKGVDSTLKIQPAKLEDSAVYLCTSSSIMRGPKETQYFGPGTRLLVL.

The genes are TRBV7-6 and TRBJ2-1; possibly TRBD2 for D (5 bases). V lost 3 bases and J lost 3, with 21 bases in between. Germline V gene lookup returns CDR1 SGHVS and CDR2 FNYEAQ. CDR3 size: 18 residues. CDR3 coding DNA: TGTGCCAGCAGCTTCCTGGCGGGCGAGACCAACGTCTACAATGAGCAGTTCTTC. It specifies CASSFLAGETNVYNEQFF.

This clonotype showed up just a few times. The chain joins TRBV11-2 to TRBJ2-5, with D tentatively TRBD2 (6 bases). The CDR3 is made up of 16 amino acids. V shed 7 bases and J shed 5 bases, with 23 bases lying between them. Germline CDR1 reads SGHAT; CDR2 reads FQNNGV. CDR3 bases: TGTGCCAGCAACTCCACAATGGAGGGGCCGAAGGAGACCCAGTACTTC. Its translation: CASNSTMEGPKETQYF.

This clonotype has a handful of counts. The rearrangement uses TRBV7-9 and TRBJ1-4, with 11 nucleotides matching TRBD1. This CDR3 contains 15 residues. CDR1 is SEHNR, CDR2 FQNEAQ, per germline (reference sequence). V lost 5 bases, J lost 7 bases, and 6 bases stayed unmatched. The CDR3 loop is CASSPWTGGVEKLFF. CDR3 sequence (DNA): TGTGCCAGCAGCCCATGGACAGGGGGCGTTGAAAAACTGTTTTTT. The entire variable domain, with the rest obtained from reference TRBV7-9 and TRBJ1-4, is as follows: DTGVSQNPRHKITKRGQNVTFRCDPISEHNRLYWYRQTLGQGPEFLTYFQNEAQLEKSRLLSDRFSAERPKGSFSTLEIQRTEQGDSAMYLCASSPWTGGVEKLFFGSGTQLSVL.

In regard to this clonotype: The junction departs from the called germline gene at one end, perhaps through a read error. The chain has TRBV12-3 or TRBV12-4 and TRBJ1-5; weak D call: TRBD1 (5 bases). This CDR3 has 14 amino acids. This chain's CDR3 is CAISPSGGGQPQHF. The CDR3 region has the DNA TGTGCCATCAGTCCCTCTGGGGGAGGTCAGCCCCAGCATTTT.

V and J are TRBV30 and TRBJ1-1, with D possibly TRBD1 on 6 matching bases. CDR1 and CDR2 from the germline V gene are GTSNPN and SVGIG (reference sequence). Trimming removed 0 bases at V and 1 base at J, with 9 bases between. There are 14 residues in the CDR3. The DNA of the CDR3 is TGTGCCTGGAGTGTGAAACAGGGGAACACTGAAGCTTTCTTT. It specifies CAWSVKQGNTEAFF.

Comment on this clonotype: A junction boundary mismatches the germline segment, possibly from a read error. The chain has TRBV4-2 and TRBJ2-2, with 11 bases matching TRBD2. CDR1 and CDR2 from the germline V gene are LGHNA and YNFKEQ. The CDR3 is 18 residues long. CDR3 nucleotide sequence: TGTGCCAGCAGCCAAGAGACTAGCGGGACGGTGAACACCGGGGAGCTATTTTTT. Translating gives CASSQETSGTVNTGELFF.

In regard to this clonotype: The junction does not match germline at one end; this may be a read error. CDR3 sequence (DNA): TGCGCCAGCAGCGAAGAAGGGTCTGGGGCCAACGTCCTGACTTTC. It is translated as CASSEEGSGANVLTF. V usage is TRBV4-1 and J usage is TRBJ2-6, with D unresolved. From germline, CDR1 is MGHRA and CDR2 YSYEKL. The CDR3 is made up of 15 amino acids.

This clonotype occurred a few times. A read error may explain this, as a much larger clone is one base away. V gene TRBV6-1 combines with J gene TRBJ2-4; D is undetermined. With 3 bases removed from V and 5 bases from J, the gap between germline ends came to 14 bases. The CDR3 contains 15 residues. The germline V gene has CDR1 MNHNS and CDR2 SASEGT. CDR3 bases: TGTGCCAGCAGTGAGAAGGGTTTAACCGAAAACATTCAGTACTTC. Protein product: CASSEKGLTENIQYF.

In the case of this clonotype: One junction end does not reproduce the germline sequence, and a read error may be involved. The V gene is TRBV7-9, the J gene TRBJ2-5; TRBD2 is a possible D gene (6 bases). Germline assignment: CDR1 SEHNR and CDR2 FQNEAQ (reference sequence). The CDR3 extends over 15 amino acids. The CDR3 coding sequence is TGTACCAGCGGTTTCTCCACGGGAGAACGGGAGACCCAGAACTTC. Protein sequence: CTSGFSTGERETQNF.

The sample holds many counts of this clonotype. A much larger clone lies one base from this, so it may be a read error. This chain connects TRBV4-3 to TRBJ1-4; 9 positions match TRBD1. Germline CDR1 reads LGHNA; CDR2 reads YSLEER. This CDR3 is 18 amino acids long. The V segment lost 0 bases and the J segment 10 bases; nucleotides outside the gene matches: 15. CDR3 residues: CASSQDFTGGATKGKLFF. For the CDR3, the DNA is TGCGCCAGCAGCCAAGATTTCACAGGGGGCGCGACGAAAGGAAAACTGTTTTTT.

Note on this clonotype: A junction boundary mismatches the germline segment, possibly from a read error. The chain joins TRBV13 to TRBJ2-2; D unclear. The CDR3 extends over 12 amino acids. Per germline, CDR1 PRHDT and CDR2 FYEKMQ (reference sequence). The CDR3 nucleotides are TGTGCCAGTAGCCGGCCGGCCGTGGAGCTGTTCTTT. Protein product: CASSRPAVELFF. Full variable domain (rest looked up from reference TRBV13 and TRBJ2-2): AAGVIQSPRHLIKEKRETATLKCYPIPRHDTVYWYQQGPGQDPQFLISFYEKMQSDKGSIPDRFSAQQFSDYHSELNMSSLELGDSALYFCASSRPAVELFFGEGSRLTVL.

Comment on this clonotype: Mismatch with germline at one junction end may stem from a read error. V is TRBV11-2 and J is TRBJ1-3; D gene ambiguous. The germline V gene encodes CDR1 SGHAT and CDR2 FQNNGV. The CDR3 is 16 amino acids. CDR3 DNA: TGTGCCAGTAGCTCCATTAGAGGCCGAACTGGAAACGCCATATATTTT. This gives the protein CASSSIRGRTGNAIYF.

This rearrangement joins TRBV7-8 to TRBJ1-5; maybe TRBD1 (5 bases). The CDR3 loop spans 15 amino acids. Germline V gene data show CDR1 as SGHVS and CDR2 as FQNEAQ. Deletions cut 3 bases from V and 0 bases from J, with 9 bases between. The CDR3 loop reads CASSFDSISNQPQHF. CDR3 sequence (DNA): TGTGCCAGCAGCTTTGACAGTATTAGCAATCAGCCCCAGCATTTT.